One and the same sample provided the 26 T cell receptor beta chains below, sequenced in a study of siplizumab effects on memory and regulatory T cells. Sequencing was performed with immunoSEQ multiplex PCR; in TCRdb, only in-frame clones are kept and a portion is missing. The sample lists approximately 70,000 clones, more than 80% occurring once. Sequencing input: CD8+ T cells sorted from blood. These receptors came from a human donor in good health.

The chain combines TRBV4-1 with TRBJ2-7, with D unclear. Germline lookup yields CDR1 MGHRA and CDR2 YSYEKL. Trimming removed 0 bases at V and 3 bases at J, with 12 bases between. The CDR3 is 15 residues long. The CDR3 region is CASSQEKELNYEQYF. The CDR3 DNA reads as TGCGCCAGCAGCCAAGAAAAGGAGCTTAACTACGAGCAGTACTTC.

This chain uses TRBV4-1 with TRBJ1-2; the match to TRBD1 covers 7 bases. From germline, CDR1 is MGHRA and CDR2 YSYEKL. This CDR3 is built from 16 residues. V was pared by 2 bases and J by 0 bases, with 6 bases of the junction left unmatched. The CDR3 reads CASSQSAGQANYGYTF. In DNA, the CDR3 is TGCGCCAGCAGCCAATCGGCTGGACAGGCTAACTATGGCTACACCTTC.

This chain connects TRBV7-9 to TRBJ2-7, with D perhaps matching TRBD1 (6 bases). The CDR3 has 14 amino acids. Looked up from germline, CDR1 is SEHNR and CDR2 is FQNEAQ (reference sequence). V lost 3 bases to trimming and J lost 5 bases, with 14 bases between them. CDR3 protein: CASSLGRGSDEQYF. The CDR3 nucleotides are TGTGCCAGCAGCTTGGGCAGGGGATCTGACGAGCAGTACTTC. The variable domain in full, with the rest retrieved from reference TRBV7-9 and TRBJ2-7, is DTGVSQNPRHKITKRGQNVTFRCDPISEHNRLYWYRQTLGQGPEFLTYFQNEAQLEKSRLLSDRFSAERPKGSFSTLEIQRTEQGDSAMYLCASSLGRGSDEQYFGPGTRLTVT.

Comments on this clone: This sample also contains other DNA sequences that code for the same CDR3. V is TRBV27 and J is TRBJ1-2, with D possibly being TRBD1 (6 bases). This CDR3 region has 15 residues. The germline gives CDR1 MNHEY, CDR2 SMNVEV (reference sequence). V was shortened by 2 bases and J by 6 bases, with 16 bases between the two germline ends. CDR3 in DNA: TGTGCCAGCAGTTTAAGTAGGGGGGGCCTAAATGGCTACACCTTC. Protein sequence: CASSLSRGGLNGYTF.

This clone was observed once. The chain joins TRBV27 to TRBJ2-1; TRBD2 matches 8 bases. This CDR3 is built from 15 residues. CDR1 and CDR2 (germline): MNHEY, SMNVEV (reference sequence). Trimming cost V 3 bases and J 7 bases; bases outside gene matches: 8. CDR3 loop: CASSFVIGGANEQFF. The CDR3 coding sequence is TGTGCCAGCAGTTTCGTAATCGGGGGGGCGAATGAGCAGTTCTTC.

V gene TRBV19 combines with J gene TRBJ1-2, with 8 bases aligning to TRBD1. J gave up 8 bases and V 3 bases, and 8 bases lay outside the gene matches. The CDR3 covers 14 residues. CDR1 LNHDA and CDR2 SQIVND come from the germline V gene (reference sequence). This chain's CDR3 is CASSIGQGVGGYTF. The CDR3 DNA sequence: TGTGCCAGTAGTATCGGACAGGGCGTGGGAGGCTACACCTTC. The entire variable domain, with the rest obtained from reference TRBV19 and TRBJ1-2, is as follows: DGGITQSPKYLFRKEGQNVTLSCEQNLNHDAMYWYRQDPGQGLRLIYYSQIVNDFQKGDIAEGYSVSREKKESFPLTVTSAQKNPTAFYLCASSIGQGVGGYTFGSGTRLTVV.

The chain joins TRBV10-1 to TRBJ2-1; D gene unclear. Germline loops: CDR1 WNHNN, CDR2 SYGVQD (reference sequence). V gave up 8 bases and J gave up 4 bases, with 12 bases separating them. The CDR3 totals 13 residues. The CDR3 reads CASGSSQYNEQFF. For the CDR3, the DNA is TGCGCCAGCGGATCCAGTCAATACAATGAGCAGTTCTTC.

The genes are TRBV2 and TRBJ2-7, with D maybe TRBD1 (6 bases). Germline loops: CDR1 SNHLY, CDR2 FYNNEI. This CDR3 comprises 16 residues. Between the trimmed V and J ends, which lost 8 bases and 0 bases, there was a span of 20 bases. The CDR3 nucleotides read TGTGCCAGCTCGGAAGGCACGGGACACATCTCCTACGAGCAGTACTTC. Its translation: CASSEGTGHISYEQYF.

This sequence joins TRBV7-9 and TRBJ2-7; 10 positions match TRBD2. Germline V gene data show CDR1 as SEHNR and CDR2 as FQNEAQ (reference sequence). Trimming cost V 1 base and J 4 bases; bases outside gene matches: 4. This CDR3 region has 15 residues. The CDR3 nucleotides read TGTGCCAGCAGCTTAGTTCCTAGCGGGAGTTACGAGCAGTACTTC. Its protein product is CASSLVPSGSYEQYF.

The chain combines TRBV28 with TRBJ2-3, with D tentatively TRBD2 (5 bases). CDR3 size: 15 residues. Germline V CDR1 and CDR2: MDHEN, SYDVKM. V lost 3 bases and J lost 0, with 10 bases in between. DNA for the CDR3: TGTGCCAGCAGTTTGAGCGGAGCTAGCACAGATACGCAGTATTTT. This sequence encodes CASSLSGASTDTQYF.

The rearrangement uses TRBV6-6 and TRBJ2-7, with 11 bases aligning to TRBD1. Germline CDR1 reads MNHNY; CDR2 reads SVGAGI (reference sequence). CDR3 length: 14 residues. V lost 2 bases, J lost 3 bases, and 0 bases stayed unmatched. CDR3 region: CASSYGTGGYEQYF. The CDR3 DNA follows: TGTGCCAGCAGTTACGGGACAGGGGGCTACGAGCAGTACTTC.

This clone was picked up one time. V and J are TRBV15 and TRBJ2-1, with 9 positions matching TRBD1. This CDR3 spans 17 amino acids. Germline CDR1 LNHNV, CDR2 YYDKDF (reference sequence). With 4 bases clipped from V and 4 bases from J, the junction kept 11 bases outside the gene matches. CDR3 in DNA: TGTGCCACCAGCACCCACGCGACAGGGGGGATATACAATGAGCAGTTCTTC. It translates to CATSTHATGGIYNEQFF.

This clone was seen a single time. The V and J genes are TRBV5-4 and TRBJ2-1; no clear D gene. Trimming pared 4 bases from V and 5 bases from J, leaving 10 bases between. CDR3 length: 13 residues. Germline CDR1 and CDR2: SGHNT and YYREEE (reference sequence). CDR3 residues: CASSGDNNNEQFF. CDR3 DNA sequence: TGTGCCAGCAGCGGGGATAATAACAATGAGCAGTTCTTC.

This chain joins TRBV7-9 and TRBJ2-5, with D possibly matching TRBD1 (6 bases). The V gene lost 5 bases and the J gene lost 5 bases, with 15 bases spanning the gap. Germline-derived CDR1 and CDR2 are SEHNR and FQNEAQ (reference sequence). The CDR3 covers 14 residues. The CDR3 reads CASSGAGVLETQYF. The DNA for the CDR3 is TGTGCCAGCAGCGGGGCAGGGGTTCTTGAGACCCAGTACTTC.

V gene TRBV5-5 combines with J gene TRBJ2-7; D unresolved. Germline CDR1 is SGHKS and CDR2 is YYEKEE (reference sequence). Trimming left V 4 bases short and J 6 bases short, with 11 bases between. The CDR3 covers 12 residues. CDR3 amino acids: CASSPNYPEQYF. The CDR3 DNA reads TGTGCCAGCAGCCCAAATTATCCCGAGCAGTACTTC.

This rearrangement joins TRBV7-9 to TRBJ2-1, with 10 positions matching TRBD2. CDR3 length: 14 amino acids. V gave up 11 bases and J gave up 8 bases; unmatched junction bases: 12. Per the germline V gene, CDR1 is SEHNR and CDR2 is FQNEAQ (reference sequence). The CDR3 loop reads CAGSSGRFTDEQFF. Here the CDR3 DNA reads TGTGCCGGAAGTAGCGGGAGGTTTACTGATGAGCAGTTCTTC.

This clone came up once. This chain links TRBV7-9 with TRBJ2-1; TRBD1 aligns across 9 bases. The CDR3 has 16 amino acids. The germline gives CDR1 SEHNR, CDR2 FQNEAQ (reference sequence). Losses at the gene ends were 5 bases for V and 3 bases for J; bases not matched to a gene: 8. The CDR3 sequence: CASSPGQGNHYNEQFF. As DNA, the CDR3 is TGTGCCAGCAGCCCCGGACAGGGGAATCACTACAATGAGCAGTTCTTC.

This clone was seen only a few times. The chain links TRBV30 to TRBJ1-4; D remains ambiguous. The CDR3 covers 10 residues. Trimming shortened V by 5 bases and J by 7 bases, and 5 bases separated the two germline ends. From germline, CDR1 is GTSNPN and CDR2 SVGIG (reference sequence). The CDR3, as DNA: TGTGCCTGGTCGGGTGAAAAACTGTTTTTT. Translating gives CAWSGEKLFF.

The chain combines TRBV10-3 with TRBJ2-3; TRBD2 aligns across 8 bases. This CDR3 has 15 residues. The V segment lost 4 bases and the J segment 1 base; nucleotides outside the gene matches: 4. Germline V gives CDR1 ENHRY, CDR2 SYGVKD. In nucleotides, the CDR3 is TGTGCCATCAGTGCCGGGGGGGATGGCACAGATACGCAGTATTTT. It yields the protein CAISAGGDGTDTQYF.

The V gene is TRBV11-3, the J gene TRBJ1-3; no clear D gene. Per germline, CDR1 SGHNT and CDR2 YENEEA. This CDR3 has 15 amino acids. V shed 5 bases and J shed 0 bases, with 11 bases lying between them. Here the CDR3 DNA reads TGTGCCAGCAGCCCCGGACGGACCTCTGGAAACACCATATATTTT. It codes for CASSPGRTSGNTIYF.

This clone was counted once. J is TRBJ1-1 and V is TRBV29-1; D is unresolved. The V and J ends lost 4 bases and 5 bases respectively, with 5 bases between them. The CDR3 is 10 residues long. Looked up from germline, CDR1 is SQVTM and CDR2 is ANQGSEA. The CDR3 coding sequence is TGCAGCGTTGTTCGGACTGAAGCTTTCTTT. As protein: CSVVRTEAFF.

The V and J genes are TRBV6-6 and TRBJ2-2; weak D call: TRBD2 (5 bases). Germline V gene sequence: CDR1 MNHNY, CDR2 SVGAGI (reference sequence). V shed 5 bases and J shed 6 bases, with 13 bases lying between them. This CDR3 contains 14 residues. As DNA, the CDR3 is TGTGCCAGCAGTCAACCTCGGGAACCCGGGGAGCTGTTTTTT. This gives the protein CASSQPREPGELFF.

The chain links TRBV14 to TRBJ1-5; 8 bases fit TRBD1. This CDR3 spans 16 amino acids. Per the germline V gene, CDR1 is SGHDN and CDR2 is FVKESK. V shed 1 base and J 7 bases; nucleotides not matched to a gene: 9. The chain's CDR3 is CASSQVKTGEWQPQHF. In DNA, the CDR3 is TGTGCCAGCAGCCAAGTAAAGACAGGGGAATGGCAGCCCCAGCATTTT.

The chain combines TRBV9 with TRBJ2-7; D might be TRBD2 (6 bases). V lost 0 bases and J lost 6, with 16 bases in between. Germline V gene data show CDR1 as SGDLS and CDR2 as YYNGEE. The CDR3 covers 15 residues. The CDR3 bases are TGTGCCAGCAGCGTAGGTCTCTCTTCGGGGGTCGAGCAGTACTTC. Its translation: CASSVGLSSGVEQYF.

This clone showed up just a few times. J is TRBJ1-5 and V is TRBV27; 10 nucleotides line up with TRBD1. Germline loops: CDR1 MNHEY, CDR2 SMNVEV (reference sequence). V lost 3 bases, J lost 7 bases, and 6 bases stayed unmatched. The length of the CDR3 is 15 residues. In DNA, the CDR3 is TGTGCCAGCAGTTTGGGGACAGGGGCAAAACAGCCCCAGCATTTT. It is translated as CASSLGTGAKQPQHF.

The CDR3 DNA reads TGTGCCAGCAGAGGTGGCCCGCATGGCTACACCTTC. Encoded protein: CASRGGPHGYTF. The chain recombines TRBV9 with TRBJ1-2; no firm D call. Trimming cost V 5 bases and J 6 bases, with 11 bases left between them. The germline V gene encodes CDR1 SGDLS and CDR2 YYNGEE. CDR3 length: 12 residues.